This T cell receptor (beta chain) appears in the sequencing data of a study of cytomegalovirus exposure and HLA in healthy donors. Study-wide background: As released early, the data held roughly 85 million unique TCRs from HLA-typed donors. The study's findings and limits: The authors later linked a missense DCLRE1C variant to TCR beta V- and J-gene trimming.

Remarks on this clone: The antigen remains undetermined.

In the PCR, 60 Vbeta and 13 Jbeta primers were used. TCRdb keeps only in-frame clones here, not all; method: immunoSEQ multiplex PCR. Of 150,000 to 200,000 clones listed, almost 85% are singletons. Germline loops: CDR1 GTSNPN, CDR2 SVGIG (reference sequence). The CDR3 extends over 11 amino acids. V shed 6 bases, J shed 13 bases, and the junction held 5 bases outside the gene matches. Sequencing was done on a sample of PBMCs. V usage is TRBV30 and J usage is TRBJ1-6, with 8 bases fitting TRBD1. The receptor's source is a boy younger than 10 in good health and CMV-seronegative. The chain's CDR3 is CACWTGRPLHF. The CDR3 nucleotides are TGTGCCTGCTGGACAGGGCGTCCCCTCCACTTT.